This TCR beta chain was found in a study of blood T cell repertoires in COVID-19. In germline, CDR1 is SNHLY, CDR2 FYNNEI. V shed 7 bases and J shed 0 bases, with 13 bases lying between them. CDR3 length: 15 amino acids. The method was immunoSEQ multiplex PCR; TCRdb's version includes in-frame clones alone and lacks a portion of them. The table includes some 250,000 clones, 70% to 80% detected once. V is TRBV2 and J is TRBJ2-4; D is possibly TRBD2 (5 bases). This clonotype was sampled from a woman of 80 years or more with acute or convalescent COVID-19. The sample comprised peripheral blood. The CDR3 DNA reads TGTGCCAGCAATTTTGGCGGACTAGCCAAAAACATTCAGTACTTC. It encodes CASNFGGLAKNIQYF. Variable domain in full (rest from reference TRBV2 and TRBJ2-4): EPEVTQTPSHQVTQMGQEVILRCVPISNHLYFYWYRQILGQKVEFLVSFYNNEISEKSEIFDDQFSVERPDGSNFTLKIRSTKLEDSAMYFCASNFGGLAKNIQYFGAGTRLSVL.